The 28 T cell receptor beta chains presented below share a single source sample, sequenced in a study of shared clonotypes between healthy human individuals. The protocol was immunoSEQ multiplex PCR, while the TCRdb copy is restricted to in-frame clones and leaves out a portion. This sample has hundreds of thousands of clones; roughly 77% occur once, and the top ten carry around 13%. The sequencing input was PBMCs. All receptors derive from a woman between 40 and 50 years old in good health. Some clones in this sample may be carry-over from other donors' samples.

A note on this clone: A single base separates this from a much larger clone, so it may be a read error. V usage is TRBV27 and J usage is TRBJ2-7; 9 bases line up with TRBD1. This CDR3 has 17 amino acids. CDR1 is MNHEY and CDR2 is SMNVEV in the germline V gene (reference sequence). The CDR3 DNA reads TGTGCCAGCATTTTAAGTATCTGGGACAGGGTTGCCTACGAGCAGTACTTC. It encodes CASILSIWDRVAYEQYF.

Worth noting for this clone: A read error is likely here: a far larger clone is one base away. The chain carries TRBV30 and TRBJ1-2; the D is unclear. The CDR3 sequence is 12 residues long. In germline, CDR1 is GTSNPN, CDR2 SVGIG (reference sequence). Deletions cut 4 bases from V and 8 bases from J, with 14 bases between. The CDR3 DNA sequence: TGTGCCTGGACCGTGGACGGCGGAGGCTACACCTTC. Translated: CAWTVDGGGYTF.

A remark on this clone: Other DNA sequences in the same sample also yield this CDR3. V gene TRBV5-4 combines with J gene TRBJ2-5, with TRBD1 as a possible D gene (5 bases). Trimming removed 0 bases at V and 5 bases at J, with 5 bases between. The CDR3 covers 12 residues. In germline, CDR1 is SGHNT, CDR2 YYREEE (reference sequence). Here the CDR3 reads CASSLEGETQYF. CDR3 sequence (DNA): TGTGCCAGCAGCTTGGAGGGGGAGACCCAGTACTTC.

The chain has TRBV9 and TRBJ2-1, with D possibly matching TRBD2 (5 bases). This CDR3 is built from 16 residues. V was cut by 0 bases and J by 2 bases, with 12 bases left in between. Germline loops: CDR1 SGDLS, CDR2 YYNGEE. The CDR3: CASSVVGLPTYNEQFF. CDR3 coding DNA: TGTGCCAGCAGCGTAGTCGGACTGCCTACCTACAATGAGCAGTTCTTC.

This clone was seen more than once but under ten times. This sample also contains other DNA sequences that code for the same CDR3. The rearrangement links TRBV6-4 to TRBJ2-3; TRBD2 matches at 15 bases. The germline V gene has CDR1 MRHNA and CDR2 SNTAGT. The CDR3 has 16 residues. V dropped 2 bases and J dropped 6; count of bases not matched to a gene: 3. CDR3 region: CASSDGLAGGPDTQYF. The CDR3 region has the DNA TGTGCCAGCAGTGACGGACTAGCGGGAGGGCCCGATACGCAGTATTTT.

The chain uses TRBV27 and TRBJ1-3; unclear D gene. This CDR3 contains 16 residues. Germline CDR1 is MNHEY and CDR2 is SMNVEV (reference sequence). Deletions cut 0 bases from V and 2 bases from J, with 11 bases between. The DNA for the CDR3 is TGTGCCAGCAGTTTATCGACGGGGTGGGCTGGAAACACCATATATTTT. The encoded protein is CASSLSTGWAGNTIYF.

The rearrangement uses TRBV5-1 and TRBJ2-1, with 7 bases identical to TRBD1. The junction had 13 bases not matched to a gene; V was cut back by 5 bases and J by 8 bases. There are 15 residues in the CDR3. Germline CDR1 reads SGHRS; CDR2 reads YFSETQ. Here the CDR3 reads CASRLEGAGGDEQFF. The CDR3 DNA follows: TGCGCCAGCAGACTAGAAGGGGCAGGGGGAGATGAGCAGTTCTTC.

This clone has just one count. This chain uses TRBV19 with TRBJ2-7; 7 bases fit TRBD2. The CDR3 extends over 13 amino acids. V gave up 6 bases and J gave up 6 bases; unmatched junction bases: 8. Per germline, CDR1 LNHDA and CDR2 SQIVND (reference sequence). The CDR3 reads CASRAGRGGEQYF. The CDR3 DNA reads TGTGCCAGTAGAGCGGGGCGGGGAGGCGAGCAGTACTTC. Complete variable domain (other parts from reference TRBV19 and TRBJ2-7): DGGITQSPKYLFRKEGQNVTLSCEQNLNHDAMYWYRQDPGQGLRLIYYSQIVNDFQKGDIAEGYSVSREKKESFPLTVTSAQKNPTAFYLCASRAGRGGEQYFGPGTRLTVT.

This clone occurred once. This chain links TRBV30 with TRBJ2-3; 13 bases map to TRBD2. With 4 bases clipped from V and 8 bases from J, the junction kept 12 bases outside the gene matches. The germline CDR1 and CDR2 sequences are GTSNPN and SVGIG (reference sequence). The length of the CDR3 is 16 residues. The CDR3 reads CAWIRETSGRTGTQYF. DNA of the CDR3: TGTGCCTGGATAAGGGAGACTAGCGGGAGGACCGGTACGCAGTATTTT.

The CDR3 protein is CASSLAGDDYEQYF. DNA of the CDR3: TGTGCCAGCAGTCTCGCAGGGGATGACTACGAGCAGTACTTC. The chain recombines TRBV9 with TRBJ2-7, with a tentative D call TRBD1 (6 bases). From germline, CDR1 is SGDLS and CDR2 YYNGEE. Between the trimmed V and J ends, which lost 5 bases and 3 bases, there was a span of 15 bases. The CDR3 length is 14 residues.

Here the CDR3 reads CASRQAGVGETQYF. Written as DNA, the CDR3 is TGTGCCAGCAGGCAAGCGGGAGTTGGAGAGACCCAGTACTTC. The rearrangement links TRBV28 to TRBJ2-5; 8 bases are a match to TRBD2. The germline gives CDR1 MDHEN, CDR2 SYDVKM. V lost 6 bases to trimming and J lost 4 bases; unmatched junction nucleotides: 7. The CDR3 has 14 amino acids.

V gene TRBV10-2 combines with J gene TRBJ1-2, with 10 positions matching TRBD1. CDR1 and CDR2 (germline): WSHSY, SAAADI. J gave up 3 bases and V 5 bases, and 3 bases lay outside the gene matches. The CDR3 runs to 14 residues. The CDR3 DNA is TGCGCCAGCAGTTCCGGGACAGGGGACTATGGCTACACCTTC. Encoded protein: CASSSGTGDYGYTF.

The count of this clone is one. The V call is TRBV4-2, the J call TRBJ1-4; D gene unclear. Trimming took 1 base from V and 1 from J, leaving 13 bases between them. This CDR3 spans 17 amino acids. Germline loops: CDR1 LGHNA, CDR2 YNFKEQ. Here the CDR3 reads CASSQGTGTITNEKLFF. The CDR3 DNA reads TGTGCCAGCAGCCAAGGGACGGGTACAATAACTAATGAAAAACTGTTTTTT.

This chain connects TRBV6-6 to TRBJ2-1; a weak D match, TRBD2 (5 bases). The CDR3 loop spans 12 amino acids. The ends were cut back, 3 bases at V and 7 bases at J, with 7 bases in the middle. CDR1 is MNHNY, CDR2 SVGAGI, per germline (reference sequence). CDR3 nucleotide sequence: TGTGCCAGCAGTTATCGGGGAAATGAGCAGTTCTTC. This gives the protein CASSYRGNEQFF.

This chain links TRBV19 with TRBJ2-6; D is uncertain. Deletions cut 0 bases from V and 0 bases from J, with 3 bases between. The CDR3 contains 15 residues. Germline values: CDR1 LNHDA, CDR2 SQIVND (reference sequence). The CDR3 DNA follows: TGTGCCAGTAGTATAGACAGCTCTGGGGCCAACGTCCTGACTTTC. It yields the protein CASSIDSSGANVLTF.

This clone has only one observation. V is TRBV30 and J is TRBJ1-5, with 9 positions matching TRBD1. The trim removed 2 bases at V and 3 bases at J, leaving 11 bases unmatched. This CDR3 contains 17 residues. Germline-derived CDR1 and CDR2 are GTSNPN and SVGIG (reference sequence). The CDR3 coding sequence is TGTGCCTGGAGTATCCGGGACAGGGTGACCATCAATCAGCCCCAGCATTTT. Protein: CAWSIRDRVTINQPQHF.

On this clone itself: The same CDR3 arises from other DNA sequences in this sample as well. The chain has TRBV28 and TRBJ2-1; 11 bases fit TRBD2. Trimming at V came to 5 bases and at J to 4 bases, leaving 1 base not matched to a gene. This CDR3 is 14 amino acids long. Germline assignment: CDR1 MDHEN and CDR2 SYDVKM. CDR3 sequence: CASSRLAGYNEQFF. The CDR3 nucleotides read TGTGCCAGCAGTAGACTAGCGGGATACAATGAGCAGTTCTTC.

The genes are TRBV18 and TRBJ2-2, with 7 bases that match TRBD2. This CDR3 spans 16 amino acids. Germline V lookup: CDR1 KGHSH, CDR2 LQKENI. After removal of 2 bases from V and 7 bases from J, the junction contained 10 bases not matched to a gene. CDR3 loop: CASSPAAGRSNGELFF. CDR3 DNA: TGTGCCAGCTCACCAGCAGCGGGGCGCTCAAACGGGGAGCTGTTTTTT.

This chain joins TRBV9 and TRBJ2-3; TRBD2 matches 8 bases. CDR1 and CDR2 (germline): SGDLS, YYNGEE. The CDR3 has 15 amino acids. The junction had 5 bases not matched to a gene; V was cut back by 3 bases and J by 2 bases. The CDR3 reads CASSASGRYTDTQYF. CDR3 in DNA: TGTGCCAGCAGCGCGAGCGGGAGATACACAGATACGCAGTATTTT. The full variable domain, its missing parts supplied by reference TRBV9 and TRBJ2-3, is DSGVTQTPKHLITATGQRVTLRCSPRSGDLSVYWYQQSLDQGLQFLIQYYNGEERAKGNILERFSAQQFPDLHSELNLSSLELGDSALYFCASSASGRYTDTQYFGPGTRLTVL.

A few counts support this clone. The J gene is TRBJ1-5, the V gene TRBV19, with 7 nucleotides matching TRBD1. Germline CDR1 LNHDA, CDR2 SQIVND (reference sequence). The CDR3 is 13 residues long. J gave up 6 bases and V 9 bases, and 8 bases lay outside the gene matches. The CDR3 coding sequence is TGTGCCAGCTCCACAGGGGCGGGTCAGCCCCAGCATTTT. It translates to CASSTGAGQPQHF.

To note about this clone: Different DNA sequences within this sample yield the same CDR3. The CDR3 nucleotides are TGTGCCAGCTCACCAGGGTACCAAGAGACCCAGTACTTC. Protein: CASSPGYQETQYF. The V call is TRBV18, the J call TRBJ2-5, with D unclear. Trimming removed 2 bases at V and 0 bases at J, with 4 bases between. There are 13 residues in the CDR3. Per the germline V gene, CDR1 is KGHSH and CDR2 is LQKENI.

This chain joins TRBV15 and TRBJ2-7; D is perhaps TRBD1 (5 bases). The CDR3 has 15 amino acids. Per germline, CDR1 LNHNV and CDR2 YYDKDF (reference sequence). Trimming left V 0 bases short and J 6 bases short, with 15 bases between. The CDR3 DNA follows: TGTGCCACCAGCAGAGATATGGCAGGGCACGGCGAGCAGTACTTC. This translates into CATSRDMAGHGEQYF.

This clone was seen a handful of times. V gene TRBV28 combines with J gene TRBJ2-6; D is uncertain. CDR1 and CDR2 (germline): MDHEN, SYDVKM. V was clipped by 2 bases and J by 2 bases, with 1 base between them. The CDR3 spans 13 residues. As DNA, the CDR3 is TGTGCCAGCAGTTTAGCTGGGGCCAACGTCCTGACTTTC. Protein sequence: CASSLAGANVLTF.

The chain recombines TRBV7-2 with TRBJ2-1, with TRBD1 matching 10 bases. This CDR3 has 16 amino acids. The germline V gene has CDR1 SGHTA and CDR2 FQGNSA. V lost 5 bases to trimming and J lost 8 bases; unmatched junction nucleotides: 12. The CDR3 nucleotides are TGTGCCAGCAGCCAGACAGGGGGCTTCGTGAAGGATGAGCAGTTCTTC. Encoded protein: CASSQTGGFVKDEQFF.

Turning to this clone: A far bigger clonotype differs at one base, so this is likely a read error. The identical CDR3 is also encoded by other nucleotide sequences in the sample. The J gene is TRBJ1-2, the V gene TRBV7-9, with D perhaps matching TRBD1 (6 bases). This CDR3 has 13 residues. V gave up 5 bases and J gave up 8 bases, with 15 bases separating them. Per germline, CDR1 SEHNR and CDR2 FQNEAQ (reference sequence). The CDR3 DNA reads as TGTGCCAGCAGCCCCTTGGGGGCTCGGGGCTACACCTTC. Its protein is CASSPLGARGYTF.

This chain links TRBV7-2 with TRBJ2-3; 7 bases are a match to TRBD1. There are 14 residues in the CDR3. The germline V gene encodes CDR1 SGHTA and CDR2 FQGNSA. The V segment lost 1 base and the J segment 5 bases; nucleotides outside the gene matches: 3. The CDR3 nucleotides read TGTGCCAGCAGCTTAGACAGGGGCCTAGATACGCAGTATTTT. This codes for CASSLDRGLDTQYF.

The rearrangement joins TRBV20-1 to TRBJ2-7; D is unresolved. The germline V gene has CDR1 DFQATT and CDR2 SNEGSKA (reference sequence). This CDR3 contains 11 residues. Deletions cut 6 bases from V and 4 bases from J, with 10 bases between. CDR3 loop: CSAALAYEQYF. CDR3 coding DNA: TGCAGTGCCGCCCTGGCGTACGAGCAGTACTTC.

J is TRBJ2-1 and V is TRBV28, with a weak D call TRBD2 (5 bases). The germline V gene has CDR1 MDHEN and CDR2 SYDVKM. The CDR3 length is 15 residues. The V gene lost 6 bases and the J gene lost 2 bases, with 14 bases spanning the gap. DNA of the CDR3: TGTGCCAGCAGGACCGGGATTGAAGCCTACAATGAGCAGTTCTTC. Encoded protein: CASRTGIEAYNEQFF.